Listed below are T cell receptor beta chains from one sample, sequenced in a study of memory CD8 T cells in hepatitis C reinfection. Measured with immunoSEQ multiplex PCR; TCRdb has only the in-frame clones, and not every one. The data show just over 45,000 clones, about 88% seen once. The sample comprised naive CD8+ T cells sorted from blood. Receptors were obtained from a man between 18 and 35 years old with hepatitis C virus infection. The conserved cysteine and the conserved F or W are not part of the CDR3 here. Each record gives: J gene, V gene, CDR3 protein.

j_call: TRBJ2-1
v_call: TRBV27
cdr3_aa: ASSPGTSGRNEQF

j_call: -
v_call: TRBV27
cdr3_aa: ASSFGTSGRYEQY

j_call: TRBJ2-7
v_call: TRBV28
cdr3_aa: ASSSLDRVNEQY

j_call: TRBJ2-2
v_call: TRBV6-1
cdr3_aa: ASSQAGELF

j_call: TRBJ2-2
v_call: TRBV5-1
cdr3_aa: ASSLAGELF

j_call: TRBJ1-6
v_call: TRBV27
cdr3_aa: ASSFGTGSSYNSPLH

j_call: TRBJ1-5
v_call: TRBV27
cdr3_aa: ASSQAFNQPQH

j_call: TRBJ1-2
v_call: TRBV11-2
cdr3_aa: ASSSDRGYGYT

j_call: TRBJ1-2
v_call: TRBV27
cdr3_aa: ASSWTSAGGFYGYT

j_call: TRBJ1-2
v_call: TRBV19
cdr3_aa: ASSPAEGGYGYT

j_call: TRBJ2-1
v_call: TRBV4-3
cdr3_aa: ASSQELLASYNEQF

j_call: TRBJ1-1
v_call: TRBV9
cdr3_aa: ASSVGTGGPEAF

j_call: TRBJ1-1
v_call: TRBV19
cdr3_aa: ASSMDSPSGAF

j_call: TRBJ2-7
v_call: TRBV19
cdr3_aa: ASSIDPGTVEQY

j_call: TRBJ1-5
v_call: TRBV6-5
cdr3_aa: ASSPGVYQPQH

j_call: TRBJ1-1
v_call: TRBV29-1
cdr3_aa: SVEDSKAHREEAF